Listed below are T cell receptor beta chains from one sample, sequenced in a study of T-cell memory formation after mild COVID-19. MiXCR was run by TCRdb on the 5' RACE reads, yielding one entry per CDR3 protein. The sample contains roughly 170,000 distinct CDR3 sequences, about 18% of which appear only once. The sample comprised PBMCs or a T cell subset sorted from them (not recorded which). The origin of the receptors is a man aged 18 to 30 who had mild COVID-19 (a few samples of this study predate the infection). Cell type and time point are not known. CDR3s include the opening cysteine and the closing phenylalanine or tryptophan. D genes are given only for firm matches. Some rows have no size entry. The others give once, few or many, or a class for an expanded clone.

abundance: few; j_gene: TRBJ2-1; d_gene: -; v_gene: TRBV6-6; CDR3aa: CASSAYQDPFF; CDR3nt: TGTGCCAGCAGTGCCTACCAAGATCCGTTCTTC
abundance: -; j_gene: TRBJ2-2; d_gene: -; v_gene: TRBV7-3; CDR3aa: CASRGLGTGELFF; CDR3nt: TGTGCCAGCAGGGGGCTTGGCACCGGGGAGCTGTTTTTT
abundance: -; j_gene: TRBJ2-7; d_gene: -; v_gene: TRBV7-3; CDR3aa: CASSFRQPEPYEQYF; CDR3nt: TGTGCCAGCAGCTTTAGACAGCCTGAGCCCTACGAGCAGTACTTC
abundance: few; j_gene: TRBJ2-1; d_gene: -; v_gene: TRBV29-1; CDR3aa: CSVRYNEQFF; CDR3nt: TGCAGCGTCAGATACAATGAGCAGTTCTTC
abundance: few; j_gene: TRBJ1-2; d_gene: -; v_gene: TRBV7-9; CDR3aa: CASSSPQYNLLDYGYTF; CDR3nt: TGTGCCAGCAGCTCACCCCAATATAATTTATTGGACTATGGCTACACCTTC
abundance: many; j_gene: TRBJ2-1; d_gene: TRBD2; v_gene: TRBV7-2; CDR3aa: CASSRDRTSGQQFF; CDR3nt: TGTGCCAGCAGCCGTGATCGGACTAGCGGACAGCAGTTCTTC
abundance: few; j_gene: TRBJ2-3; d_gene: -; v_gene: TRBV6-4; CDR3aa: CASSSTTWTDTQYF; CDR3nt: TGTGCCAGCAGTTCCACGACTTGGACAGATACGCAGTATTTT
abundance: few; j_gene: TRBJ2-2; d_gene: TRBD1; v_gene: TRBV5-1; CDR3aa: CASTDRVDGELFF; CDR3nt: TGCGCCAGCACGGACAGGGTTGACGGGGAGCTGTTTTTT
abundance: -; j_gene: TRBJ2-3; d_gene: -; v_gene: TRBV12-5; CDR3aa: CASGTTSTDTQYF; CDR3nt: TGTGCTAGTGGTACCACTAGCACAGATACGCAGTATTTT
abundance: many; j_gene: TRBJ2-5; d_gene: -; v_gene: TRBV5-1; CDR3aa: CASSAGWGNQETQYF; CDR3nt: TGCGCCAGCAGCGCAGGGTGGGGTAATCAGGAGACCCAGTACTTC
abundance: few; j_gene: TRBJ1-2; d_gene: -; v_gene: TRBV29-1; CDR3aa: CSVESGADGYTF; CDR3nt: TGCAGCGTAGAAAGCGGGGCTGATGGCTACACCTTC
abundance: few; j_gene: TRBJ2-5; d_gene: TRBD2; v_gene: TRBV9; CDR3aa: CAGSPGGMFQETQYF; CDR3nt: TGTGCCGGCTCTCCGGGGGGGATGTTCCAAGAGACCCAGTACTTC
abundance: few; j_gene: TRBJ2-3; d_gene: TRBD1; v_gene: TRBV29-1; CDR3aa: CSVTGTGGATDTQYF; CDR3nt: TGCAGCGTGACCGGGACAGGGGGCGCGACAGATACGCAGTATTTT
abundance: -; j_gene: TRBJ2-3; d_gene: TRBD2; v_gene: TRBV10-3; CDR3aa: CAISALAGRTDTQYF; CDR3nt: TGTGCCATCAGTGCCCTAGCGGGGCGCACAGATACGCAGTATTTT
abundance: few; j_gene: TRBJ2-7; d_gene: TRBD2; v_gene: TRBV7-2; CDR3aa: CASSLGRTSGASRREQYF; CDR3nt: TGTGCCAGCAGCTTAGGAAGGACTAGCGGGGCCTCACGTCGGGAGCAGTACTTC
abundance: few; j_gene: TRBJ2-3; d_gene: TRBD2; v_gene: TRBV7-2; CDR3aa: CASSLVAGGPNTQYF; CDR3nt: TGTGCCAGCAGCCTTGTAGCGGGGGGGCCGAATACGCAGTATTTT
abundance: -; j_gene: TRBJ2-1; d_gene: TRBD1; v_gene: TRBV20-1; CDR3aa: CSARVSAGGMNEQFF; CDR3nt: TGCAGTGCTAGGGTGAGCGCAGGGGGCATGAATGAGCAGTTCTTC
abundance: few; j_gene: TRBJ1-1; d_gene: -; v_gene: TRBV12-3/TRBV12-4; CDR3aa: CASRTEFGGAFF; CDR3nt: TGTGCCAGCAGGACAGAGTTTGGTGGAGCTTTCTTT
abundance: few; j_gene: TRBJ2-1; d_gene: -; v_gene: TRBV7-2; CDR3aa: CASSPGRAYNEQFF; CDR3nt: TGTGCCAGCAGCCCCGGGCGGGCCTACAATGAGCAGTTCTTC
abundance: few; j_gene: TRBJ2-2; d_gene: -; v_gene: TRBV19; CDR3aa: CASRVIGELSTGELFF; CDR3nt: TGTGCCAGTAGAGTGATTGGGGAACTCTCCACCGGGGAGCTGTTTTTT
abundance: -; j_gene: TRBJ1-5; d_gene: -; v_gene: TRBV6-4; CDR3aa: CASRGGGKQPQHF; CDR3nt: TGTGCCAGCAGGGGGGGGGGCAAACAGCCCCAGCATTTT
abundance: few; j_gene: TRBJ2-4; d_gene: -; v_gene: TRBV7-2; CDR3aa: CASSPQLFEVKNIQYF; CDR3nt: TGTGCCAGCAGCCCACAGTTATTCGAAGTCAAAAACATTCAGTACTTC
abundance: many; j_gene: TRBJ2-5; d_gene: TRBD2; v_gene: TRBV5-1; CDR3aa: CASSTRTVAGDLETQYF; CDR3nt: TGCGCCAGCAGTACACGGACTGTAGCGGGGGACTTGGAGACCCAGTACTTC
abundance: -; j_gene: TRBJ2-2; d_gene: -; v_gene: TRBV4-3; CDR3aa: CASSQVRGWTGELFF; CDR3nt: TGCGCCAGCAGCCAAGTCCGGGGGTGGACCGGGGAGCTGTTTTTT
abundance: -; j_gene: TRBJ2-7; d_gene: -; v_gene: TRBV20-1; CDR3aa: CSALGEAYEQYF; CDR3nt: TGCAGTGCGCTAGGGGAGGCCTACGAGCAGTACTTC